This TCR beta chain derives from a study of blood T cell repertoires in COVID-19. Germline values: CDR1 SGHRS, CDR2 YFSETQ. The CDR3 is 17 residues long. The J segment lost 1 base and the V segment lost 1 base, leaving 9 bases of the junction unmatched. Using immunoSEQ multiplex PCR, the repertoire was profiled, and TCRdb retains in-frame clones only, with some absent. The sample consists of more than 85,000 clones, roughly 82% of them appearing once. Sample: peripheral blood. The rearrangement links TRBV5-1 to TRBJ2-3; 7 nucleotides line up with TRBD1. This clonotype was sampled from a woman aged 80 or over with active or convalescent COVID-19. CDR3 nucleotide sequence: TGCGCCAGCAGCTTGATGGGAACAGGGGCGGGCACAGATACGCAGTATTTT. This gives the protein CASSLMGTGAGTDTQYF.